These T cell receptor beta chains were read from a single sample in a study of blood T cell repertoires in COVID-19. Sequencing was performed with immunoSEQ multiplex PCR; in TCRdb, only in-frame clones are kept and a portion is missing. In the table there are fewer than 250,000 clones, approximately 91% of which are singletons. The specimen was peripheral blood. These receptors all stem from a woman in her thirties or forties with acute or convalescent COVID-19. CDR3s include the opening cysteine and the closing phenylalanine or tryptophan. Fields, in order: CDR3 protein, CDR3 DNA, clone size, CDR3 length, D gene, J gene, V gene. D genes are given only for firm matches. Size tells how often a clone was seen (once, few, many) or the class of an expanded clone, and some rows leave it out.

CDR3: CASSFQRGGTPDTQYF; DNA: TGTGCCAGCAGCTTCCAGCGGGGGGGCACCCCAGATACGCAGTATTTT; size: .; length: 16; D: TRBD2; J: TRBJ2-3; V: TRBV7-6
CDR3: CASHRARGEKLFF; DNA: TGTGCCAGCCACAGGGCTAGGGGTGAAAAACTGTTTTTT; size: .; length: 13; D: .; J: TRBJ1-4; V: TRBV6-5
CDR3: CASSSTQGLSLVGIQYF; DNA: TGTGCCAGCAGTTCCACCCAGGGACTCAGCCTTGTAGGCATTCAGTACTTC; size: .; length: 17; D: .; J: TRBJ2-4; V: TRBV28
CDR3: CATSSLAGSNQPQHF; DNA: TGTGCCACCAGCTCCCTCGCGGGTAGCAATCAGCCCCAGCATTTT; size: .; length: 15; D: .; J: TRBJ1-5; V: TRBV24-1
CDR3: CASSPRRQGRSKVSVKAFF; DNA: TGTGCCAGCAGTCCCCGAAGACAGGGGAGGTCGAAAGTGAGTGTTAAAGCTTTCTTT; size: .; length: 19; D: TRBD1; J: TRBJ1-1; V: TRBV27
CDR3: CASSLGLYRGAYTGELFF; DNA: TGTGCCAGCAGCTTGGGTCTCTACAGGGGGGCGTACACCGGGGAGCTGTTTTTT; size: .; length: 18; D: TRBD1; J: TRBJ2-2; V: TRBV7-2
CDR3: CASTSTLSSGNTIYF; DNA: TGTGCCAGCACTTCGACACTCAGCTCTGGAAACACCATATATTTT; size: .; length: 15; D: .; J: TRBJ1-3; V: TRBV2
CDR3: CASSPGGLDTEAFF; DNA: TGCGCCAGCAGCCCAGGGGGCTTGGACACTGAAGCTTTCTTT; size: few; length: 14; D: TRBD1; J: TRBJ1-1; V: TRBV5-1
CDR3: CASSLTGPRNTIYF; DNA: TGCGCCAGCAGCTTGACAGGGCCGAGGAACACCATATATTTT; size: .; length: 14; D: .; J: TRBJ1-3; V: TRBV5-1
CDR3: CASSALVRDTNQPQHF; DNA: TGTGCCAGTAGTGCCCTTGTCCGGGACACCAATCAGCCCCAGCATTTT; size: .; length: 16; D: .; J: TRBJ1-5; V: TRBV19
CDR3: CASSLRGNTEAFF; DNA: TGTGCCAGCAGCTTAAGGGGGAACACTGAAGCTTTCTTT; size: .; length: 13; D: .; J: TRBJ1-1; V: TRBV13
CDR3: CASSLDRVGGYTF; DNA: TGTGCCAGCAGCCTGGACAGGGTCGGTGGCTACACCTTC; size: .; length: 13; D: TRBD1; J: TRBJ1-2; V: TRBV7-9
CDR3: CASSPGQGQTGELFF; DNA: TGCGCCAGCAGTCCAGGACAGGGTCAAACCGGGGAGCTGTTTTTT; size: .; length: 15; D: TRBD1; J: TRBJ2-2; V: TRBV5-1
CDR3: CASSIDRVDTGELFF; DNA: TGTGCCAGCAGCATCGACAGGGTGGACACCGGGGAGCTGTTTTTT; size: .; length: 15; D: TRBD1; J: TRBJ2-2; V: TRBV11-2
CDR3: CASSRGSNSPLHF; DNA: TGTGCCAGCAGTCGTGGCAGTAATTCACCCCTCCACTTT; size: .; length: 13; D: .; J: TRBJ1-6; V: TRBV27
CDR3: CASSNRGAGQSVREAFF; DNA: TGTGCCAGTAGTAACAGGGGGGCCGGACAGAGTGTTCGTGAAGCTTTCTTT; size: .; length: 17; D: TRBD1; J: TRBJ1-1; V: TRBV19
CDR3: CASDAGTGLNYGYTF; DNA: TGCGCCAGCGACGCGGGGACAGGTCTAAACTATGGCTACACCTTC; size: .; length: 15; D: TRBD1; J: TRBJ1-2; V: TRBV5-1
CDR3: CASSQTTTAFYGYTF; DNA: TGCGCCAGCAGCCAAACCACAACAGCCTTCTATGGCTACACCTTC; size: .; length: 15; D: .; J: TRBJ1-2; V: TRBV4-1
CDR3: CASTVDRVGQPQHF; DNA: TGTGCCAGCACCGTGGACAGGGTCGGTCAGCCCCAGCATTTT; size: .; length: 14; D: TRBD1; J: TRBJ1-5; V: TRBV2
CDR3: CASSFDRVGYTF; DNA: TGTGCCAGCAGCTTTGACAGGGTCGGCTACACCTTC; size: .; length: 12; D: TRBD1; J: TRBJ1-2; V: TRBV5-4
CDR3: CASSQGQGARNTIYF; DNA: TGTGCCAGCAGTCAGGGACAGGGGGCGAGAAACACCATATATTTT; size: .; length: 15; D: TRBD1; J: TRBJ1-3; V: TRBV6-5
CDR3: CASSAVPGSSYNEQFF; DNA: TGTGCCAGCAGTGCCGTACCGGGAAGCTCCTACAATGAGCAGTTCTTC; size: .; length: 16; D: .; J: TRBJ2-1; V: TRBV25-1
CDR3: CASSWAGGRDTQYF; DNA: TGTGCCAGCAGTTGGGCGGGAGGAAGAGATACGCAGTATTTT; size: .; length: 14; D: TRBD2; J: TRBJ2-3; V: TRBV6-1
CDR3: CASSFRDREGNEQFF; DNA: TGTGCCAGCAGCTTCAGGGACAGGGAAGGGAATGAGCAGTTCTTC; size: once; length: 15; D: TRBD1; J: TRBJ2-1; V: TRBV7-2
CDR3: CASSLANGAGQRNIQYF; DNA: TGTGCCAGCAGCTTAGCGAATGGGGCCGGGCAACGAAACATTCAGTACTTC; size: .; length: 17; D: .; J: TRBJ2-4; V: TRBV7-2
CDR3: CATSRGGDGTEAFF; DNA: TGTGCCACCAGCAGAGGGGGAGATGGGACTGAAGCTTTCTTT; size: .; length: 14; D: .; J: TRBJ1-1; V: TRBV15
CDR3: CASSQGVGGGQPQHF; DNA: TGCGCCAGCAGCCAAGGCGTGGGGGGGGGTCAGCCCCAGCATTTT; size: .; length: 15; D: .; J: TRBJ1-5; V: TRBV4-1
CDR3: CASSPTGWTNYGYTF; DNA: TGTGCCAGCAGCCCGACAGGCTGGACTAACTATGGCTACACCTTC; size: .; length: 15; D: .; J: TRBJ1-2; V: TRBV5-4
CDR3: CASGPTVTNEKLFF; DNA: TGTGCCAGCGGCCCTACAGTAACTAATGAAAAACTGTTTTTT; size: .; length: 14; D: .; J: TRBJ1-4; V: TRBV2
CDR3: CASSARRRDSRVYNEQFF; DNA: TGTGCCAGCAGCGCAAGAAGGAGGGACTCCCGAGTCTACAATGAGCAGTTCTTC; size: once; length: 18; D: .; J: TRBJ2-1; V: TRBV9
CDR3: CASSHDRGLGQFF; DNA: TGTGCCAGCAGCCACGACAGGGGGCTGGGTCAGTTCTTC; size: .; length: 13; D: TRBD1; J: TRBJ2-1; V: TRBV4-2
CDR3: CAWSVQGGDTEAFF; DNA: TGTGCCTGGAGTGTACAGGGGGGGGACACTGAAGCTTTCTTT; size: .; length: 14; D: TRBD1; J: TRBJ1-1; V: TRBV30
CDR3: CASSPTGGPRDEKLFF; DNA: TGTGCCAGCTCACCAACCGGGGGACCGAGGGATGAAAAACTGTTTTTT; size: .; length: 16; D: .; J: TRBJ1-4; V: TRBV18
CDR3: CASSIGDRGRGPYGYTF; DNA: TGTGCCAGTAGTATAGGGGACAGGGGCAGAGGTCCCTATGGCTACACCTTC; size: .; length: 17; D: TRBD1; J: TRBJ1-2; V: TRBV19
CDR3: CASSIDRQGYGVWTEAFF; DNA: TGTGCCAGTAGTATAGACCGACAGGGGTACGGGGTATGGACTGAAGCTTTCTTT; size: .; length: 18; D: TRBD1; J: TRBJ1-1; V: TRBV19
CDR3: CASSLGGSTYGYTF; DNA: TGTGCCAGCAGCTTAGGGGGCAGCACCTATGGCTACACCTTC; size: .; length: 14; D: .; J: TRBJ1-2; V: TRBV11-2
CDR3: CAISESTQGETQYF; DNA: TGTGCCATCAGTGAGTCGACGCAGGGAGAGACCCAGTACTTC; size: .; length: 14; D: .; J: TRBJ2-5; V: TRBV10-3
CDR3: CATSRTTGTTEAFF; DNA: TGTGCCACCAGCAGGACGACAGGGACCACTGAAGCTTTCTTT; size: .; length: 14; D: TRBD1; J: TRBJ1-1; V: TRBV15
CDR3: CASSPPILDRGSPGELFF; DNA: TGTGCCAGCTCACCACCGATTCTGGACAGGGGCAGTCCTGGGGAGCTGTTTTTT; size: .; length: 18; D: TRBD1; J: TRBJ2-2; V: TRBV18
CDR3: CASSQSGGSTNYGYTF; DNA: TGTGCCAGCAGTCAGTCAGGGGGGAGTACTAACTATGGCTACACCTTC; size: .; length: 16; D: TRBD1; J: TRBJ1-2; V: TRBV3-1/TRBV3-2
CDR3: CASSLQTGGGYTF; DNA: TGTGCCAGCAGTCTTCAGACAGGGGGCGGCTACACCTTC; size: .; length: 13; D: TRBD1; J: TRBJ1-2; V: TRBV12-3/TRBV12-4
CDR3: CATRDRSGNTIYF; DNA: TGTGCCACCCGGGACAGGTCTGGAAACACCATATATTTT; size: .; length: 13; D: TRBD1; J: TRBJ1-3; V: TRBV24-1
CDR3: CASSGLQGAETQYF; DNA: TGCGCCAGCAGTGGTCTACAGGGGGCGGAGACCCAGTACTTC; size: .; length: 14; D: TRBD1; J: TRBJ2-5; V: TRBV10-1
CDR3: CASSKGQPYGYTF; DNA: TGTGCCAGTAGTAAGGGACAACCCTATGGCTACACCTTC; size: .; length: 13; D: .; J: TRBJ1-2; V: TRBV19
CDR3: CASSEDRRGDQPQHF; DNA: TGTGCCAGCAGCGAGGACAGGAGGGGAGATCAGCCCCAGCATTTT; size: .; length: 15; D: TRBD1; J: TRBJ1-5; V: TRBV7-8
CDR3: CASSYSGKRGGNEQFF; DNA: TGTGCCAGCAGTTACTCGGGGAAGCGGGGGGGCAATGAGCAGTTCTTC; size: .; length: 16; D: TRBD2; J: TRBJ2-1; V: TRBV6-6
CDR3: CASSYQTGLNYGYTF; DNA: TGTGCCAGCAGTTACCAGACAGGGTTAAACTATGGCTACACCTTC; size: .; length: 15; D: TRBD1; J: TRBJ1-2; V: TRBV6-5
CDR3: CASGQNTDTQYF; DNA: TGTGCCAGTGGACAGAACACAGATACGCAGTATTTT; size: .; length: 12; D: .; J: TRBJ2-3; V: TRBV19